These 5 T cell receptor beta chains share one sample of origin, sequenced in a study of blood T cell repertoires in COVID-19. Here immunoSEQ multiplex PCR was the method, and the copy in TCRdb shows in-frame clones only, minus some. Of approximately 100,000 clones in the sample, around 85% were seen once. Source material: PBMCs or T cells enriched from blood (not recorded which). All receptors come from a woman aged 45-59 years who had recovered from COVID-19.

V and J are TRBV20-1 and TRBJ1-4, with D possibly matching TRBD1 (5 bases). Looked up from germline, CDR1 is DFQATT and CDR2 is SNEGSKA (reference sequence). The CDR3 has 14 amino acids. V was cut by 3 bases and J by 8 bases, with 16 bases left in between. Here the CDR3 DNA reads TGCAGTGCTAGTGAAGACGCAGGGAACGAAAAACTGTTTTTT. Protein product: CSASEDAGNEKLFF.

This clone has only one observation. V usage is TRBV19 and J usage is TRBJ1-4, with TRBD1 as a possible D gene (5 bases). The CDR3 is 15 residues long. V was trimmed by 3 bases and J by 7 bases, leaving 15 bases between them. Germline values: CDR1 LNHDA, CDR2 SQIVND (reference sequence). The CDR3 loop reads CASSIPGGLGEKLFF. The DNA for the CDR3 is TGTGCCAGTAGTATTCCTGGGGGACTGGGTGAAAAACTGTTTTTT.

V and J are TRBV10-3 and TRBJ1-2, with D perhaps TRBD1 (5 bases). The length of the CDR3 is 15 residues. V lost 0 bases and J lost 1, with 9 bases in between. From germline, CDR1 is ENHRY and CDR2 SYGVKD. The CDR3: CAISESSRVNYGYTF. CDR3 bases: TGTGCCATCAGTGAGTCGAGCAGGGTTAACTATGGCTACACCTTC.

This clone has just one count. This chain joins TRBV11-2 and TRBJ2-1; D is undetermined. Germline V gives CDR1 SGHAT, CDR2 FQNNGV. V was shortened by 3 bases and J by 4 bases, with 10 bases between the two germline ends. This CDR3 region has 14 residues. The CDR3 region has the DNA TGTGCCAGCAGCTTTGGCACAGCTTACAATGAGCAGTTCTTC. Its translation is CASSFGTAYNEQFF.

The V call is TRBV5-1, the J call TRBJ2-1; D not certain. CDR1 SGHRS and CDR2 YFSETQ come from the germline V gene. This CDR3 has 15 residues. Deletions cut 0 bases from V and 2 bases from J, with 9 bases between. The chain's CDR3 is CASSLEPGAYNEQFF. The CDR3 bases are TGCGCCAGCAGCTTGGAGCCAGGTGCCTACAATGAGCAGTTCTTC.